Listed here are 2 T cell receptor beta chains from one sample, sequenced in a study of blood T cell repertoires in COVID-19 (dated by TCRdb to 2018 to 2020). The library relied on the immunoSEQ multiplex PCR assay. The table comes from immuneACCESS by way of TCRdb, which keeps in-frame sequences with V and J called. Part of the clones is missing from these tables; in studies checked, under half for an unresolved V gene and the rest for unknown reasons. The sample table shows 95,000 to 150,000 clones, and approximately 87% are seen once. The ten largest account for roughly 2.1% of the sample. The sample consisted of peripheral blood. The source of these receptors is a woman aged 50 to 60 with acute or convalescent COVID-19.

CDR3 coding DNA: TGTGCCAGCAGCTATGGAGGGGCCGGGGGGCTAACAGATACGCAGTATTTT. Its protein product is CASSYGGAGGLTDTQYF. The chain carries TRBV7-8 and TRBJ2-3; tentatively, D is TRBD2 (7 bases). CDR1 is SGHVS and CDR2 is FQNEAQ in the germline V gene. The CDR3 has 17 amino acids. Trimming stripped 4 bases from V and 3 bases from J, with 20 bases between.

The gene calls are TRBV5-1 and TRBJ1-2; the match to TRBD1 covers 11 bases. J gave up 8 bases and V 4 bases, and 10 bases lay outside the gene matches. This CDR3 is 15 amino acids long. Germline V gene lookup returns CDR1 SGHRS and CDR2 YFSETQ. This CDR3 is CASSLPGQGVRGYTF. CDR3 sequence (DNA): TGCGCCAGCAGCCTACCGGGACAGGGGGTGCGAGGCTACACCTTC.